The clone carrying this T cell receptor (beta chain) was counted only a few times. These data are taken from a study of blood T cell repertoires in COVID-19. As for the study in general: Whether acute or convalescent, the COVID-19 samples came from the United States, Italy and Spain. Sample material is recorded as cDNA or gDNA derived from T cells, B-cell-depleted T cells, or PBMCs.

Germline values: CDR1 LNHDA, CDR2 SQIVND (reference sequence). V lost 3 bases and J 7 bases, leaving 18 bases between the germline ends. This CDR3 is built from 16 residues. As originally analysed: Amplification of reference gene primers was used by the study to estimate nucleated cell counts. The protocol was immunoSEQ multiplex PCR, while the TCRdb copy is restricted to in-frame clones and leaves out a portion. V, J and clone size were drawn from that table, and D and trimming were deduced from the DNA. This sample has about 80,000 clones, with almost 85% found just once. The receptor's source is an elderly man with acute or convalescent COVID-19. The V call is TRBV19, the J call TRBJ2-2; possibly TRBD2 for D (6 bases). The sample comprised peripheral blood. The CDR3, as DNA: TGTGCCAGTAGTATTCCGGGACTCACAACAGTCGGGGAGCTGTTTTTT. Translated, it gives CASSIPGLTTVGELFF.